One and the same sample provided the 7 T cell receptor beta chains below, sequenced in a study of blood T cell repertoires in COVID-19. Clones were sequenced by immunoSEQ multiplex PCR, and TCRdb holds only the in-frame ones, with some missing. The repertoire holds 150,000 to 200,000 clones, with 65% to 85% as singletons. The sample taken for sequencing was peripheral blood. These receptors were collected from a human donor with acute or convalescent COVID-19. The donor label of this sample is uncertain.

This rearrangement joins TRBV28 to TRBJ1-1; 7 bases map to TRBD1. V trimming: 7 bases; J trimming: 2 bases; junction bases outside the gene matches: 10. Germline CDR1 and CDR2: MDHEN and SYDVKM. This CDR3 is built from 15 residues. The CDR3, as DNA: TGTGCCAGCACCGAAAGGGGGCGAGGTAACACTGAAGCTTTCTTT. Encoded protein: CASTERGRGNTEAFF.

The chain links TRBV7-3 to TRBJ1-1; 10 bases map to TRBD1. Germline CDR1 SGHTA, CDR2 FQGTGA. The ends lost 5 bases at V and 4 bases at J; junction bases unmatched: 7. The CDR3 length is 15 residues. Here the CDR3 DNA reads TGTGCCAGCAGCCCGACAGGGGGCAAGGGCACTGAAGCTTTCTTT. As protein: CASSPTGGKGTEAFF.

The chain is built from TRBV6-5 and TRBJ2-7; a weak D match, TRBD1 (5 bases). V gave up 6 bases and J gave up 12 bases, with 15 bases separating them. The CDR3 has 11 residues. Germline-derived CDR1 and CDR2 are MNHEY and SVGAGI. The DNA for the CDR3 is TGTGCCAGCAGGAAGGCAGGACATACGTACTTC. This gives the protein CASRKAGHTYF.

This clone has more than one count but fewer than ten. The chain combines TRBV4-1 with TRBJ2-7; no reliable D call. V lost 0 bases and J lost 6, with 15 bases in between. Per germline, CDR1 MGHRA and CDR2 YSYEKL. This CDR3 is built from 15 residues. The DNA for the CDR3 is TGCGCCAGCAGCCAAGATCTATTCAGGTACCCCGAGCAGTACTTC. Its protein product is CASSQDLFRYPEQYF.

This chain connects TRBV6-5 to TRBJ2-3, with 10 bases identical to TRBD2. V lost 10 bases to trimming and J lost 1 base; unmatched junction nucleotides: 2. The CDR3 spans 13 residues. From germline, CDR1 is MNHEY and CDR2 SVGAGI. CDR3 in amino acids: CATLAGGTDTQYF. The CDR3 DNA follows: TGTGCCACCCTAGCGGGGGGCACAGATACGCAGTATTTT.

This clone was counted only a few times. The V gene is TRBV6-5, the J gene TRBJ2-7, with 10 bases identical to TRBD2. The CDR3 spans 16 residues. Per the germline V gene, CDR1 is MNHEY and CDR2 is SVGAGI. J was trimmed by 2 bases and V by 0 bases; bases with no gene match: 4. The CDR3 sequence is CASSYSPSGGPYEQYF. The CDR3 nucleotides read TGTGCCAGCAGTTACTCTCCTAGCGGGGGACCCTACGAGCAGTACTTC.

This chain uses TRBV27 with TRBJ1-6, with TRBD1 as a possible D gene (6 bases). The germline V and J ends were trimmed by 6 bases and 13 bases, with 19 bases remaining between them. Germline CDR1 and CDR2: MNHEY and SMNVEV (reference sequence). CDR3 length equals 14 residues. CDR3 residues: CASRKQGAPNPLHF. The CDR3 bases are TGTGCCAGCAGGAAACAGGGCGCCCCAAACCCCCTCCACTTT.